The rows below give T cell receptor beta chains drawn from one sample of a study of esophageal squamous cell carcinoma under preoperative chemotherapy. TCRdb ran MiXCR on the PCR reads and lists one entry per CDR3 protein. The data contain 15,000 to 20,000 distinct CDR3 sequences, 40% to 50% of them singletons. Sample collection occurred from a patient given preoperative chemotherapy. These receptors all stem from a human donor with esophageal squamous cell carcinoma. The donor label of this sample is uncertain. Both conserved end residues are part of each CDR3. Each record gives: D gene, V gene, clone size, J gene, CDR3 protein, CDR3 DNA. D genes are given only for firm matches. Clone size is given for some rows only: seen once, a few or many times, or a class if the clone is expanded.

NA	TRBV7-2	many	TRBJ2-1	CASSFGQSLSYEQFF	TGTGCCAGCAGCTTCGGACAGTCTCTCTCCTACGAGCAGTTCTTC
NA	TRBV12-3/TRBV12-4	NA	TRBJ2-4	CASGHLEGTFQNTQYF	TGTGCCAGCGGCCATCTGGAGGGCACTTTCCAAAACACCCAGTACTTC
TRBD2	TRBV12-3/TRBV12-4	medium-sized	TRBJ2-1	CASRPLKIAGRNEQFF	TGTGCCAGCAGACCTCTGAAAATAGCGGGAAGGAATGAGCAGTTCTTC
NA	TRBV7-3	NA	TRBJ2-3	CASGPDNKNTQYF	TGTGCCAGCGGGCCAGACAACAAAAATACGCAGTATTTT
NA	TRBV7-2	NA	TRBJ2-7	CASSFGGTAEQYF	TGTGCCAGCAGCTTTGGCGGGACCGCCGAGCAGTACTTC
TRBD2	TRBV27	large	TRBJ2-7	CASSWAGATEQYF	TGTGCCAGCAGTTGGGCGGGAGCTACCGAGCAGTACTTC
NA	TRBV12-3/TRBV12-4	NA	TRBJ2-7	CASNSGYEQYF	TGTGCCAGCAACTCAGGATACGAGCAGTACTTC
TRBD2	TRBV11-3	once	TRBJ2-3	CASSQGLAGGLGSTDTQYF	TGTGCCAGCAGCCAAGGACTAGCGGGAGGATTAGGGAGCACAGATACGCAGTATTTT
NA	TRBV28	few	TRBJ2-7	CASSAGPDEQYF	TGTGCCAGCAGCGCCGGGCCCGACGAGCAGTACTTC
NA	TRBV6-1	few	TRBJ2-5	CASTSDREETQYF	TGTGCCAGCACCTCGGACCGTGAAGAGACCCAGTACTTC
NA	TRBV11-2	medium-sized	TRBJ2-1	CASSLNGDSSYNEQFF	TGTGCCAGCAGCTTAAATGGTGACAGCTCCTACAATGAGCAGTTCTTC
TRBD2	TRBV7-3	few	TRBJ2-1	CASSRTSGSNEQFF	TGTGCCAGCAGTCGGACTAGCGGGAGCAATGAGCAGTTCTTC
NA	TRBV7-2	NA	TRBJ2-5	CASSAGPGGRDQETQYF	TGTGCCAGCAGCGCGGGGCCCGGGGGCCGAGACCAAGAGACCCAGTACTTC
NA	TRBV7-8	many	TRBJ2-3	CASSTGSDFSTDTQYF	TGTGCCAGCAGCACCGGATCGGACTTTAGCACAGATACGCAGTATTTT
NA	TRBV6-2/TRBV6-3	NA	TRBJ2-1	CASSYSQADSSYNEQFF	TGTGCCAGCAGTTACTCCCAAGCGGATAGCTCCTACAATGAGCAGTTCTTC
TRBD1	TRBV7-7	NA	TRBJ2-3	CAGRGLRSKNTQYF	TGTGCCGGCAGGGGGCTGCGTAGCAAAAATACGCAGTATTTT
NA	TRBV7-2	NA	TRBJ2-1	CASSQTVIQETQFF	TGTGCCAGCAGCCAAACAGTTATTCAAGAGACCCAGTTCTTC
TRBD1	TRBV7-2	medium-sized	TRBJ2-5	CASSWGQGALSTQYF	TGTGCCAGCAGCTGGGGACAGGGGGCGCTTTCGACCCAGTACTTC
NA	TRBV7-2	NA	TRBJ2-5	CASGVGPGRVQDTQYF	TGTGCCAGCGGCGTGGGGCCGGGCCGGGTCCAAGACACCCAGTACTTC
TRBD1	TRBV12-3/TRBV12-4	NA	TRBJ2-7	CASSFPPGQTFNEQYF	TGTGCCAGCAGTTTTCCACCGGGACAGACCTTCAACGAGCAGTACTTC
NA	TRBV7-9	few	TRBJ2-5	CASSLEVQFAEQLF	TGTGCCAGCAGCTTAGAAGTCCAGTTCGCCGAGCAGTTATTC
NA	TRBV7-2	NA	TRBJ2-4	CASTDSTRREQYF	TGTGCCAGCACCGACTCGACTAGGCGTGAGCAGTACTTC
TRBD2	TRBV7-9	NA	TRBJ2-1	CASSLPGGYNEQFF	TGTGCCAGCAGCCTACCGGGGGGCTACAATGAGCAGTTCTTC
TRBD2	TRBV5-4	NA	TRBJ2-5	CASSPTSGEAETQYF	TGTGCCAGCAGCCCAACTAGCGGGGAGGCGGAGACCCAGTACTTC
NA	TRBV7-8	few	TRBJ2-2	CASRPGNTGELFF	TGTGCCAGCAGGCCGGGGAACACCGGGGAGCTGTTTTTT
NA	TRBV6-1	few	TRBJ1-2	CASSANFDGYGYTF	TGTGCCAGCAGTGCTAATTTCGACGGTTATGGCTACACCTTC
NA	TRBV6-5	NA	TRBJ1-1	CASSYSTPGGEAFF	TGTGCCAGCAGTTACTCGACCCCTGGCGGTGAAGCTTTCTTT
NA	TRBV7-2	NA	TRBJ2-1	CASSLEAYNEQFF	TGTGCCAGCAGCTTAGAGGCGTACAATGAGCAGTTCTTC
NA	TRBV7-2	once	TRBJ2-4	CARGQDGRAKNIQYF	TGTGCCAGGGGCCAGGACGGAAGAGCCAAAAACATCCAGTACTTC
NA	TRBV6-5	NA	TRBJ2-3	CASSYSLVRDEGRGPDTQYF	TGTGCCAGCAGTTACTCTCTAGTTCGGGACGAGGGTCGCGGCCCAGATACGCAGTACTTT
TRBD2	TRBV7-2	few	TRBJ2-6	CASSLARLAGGTGANVLTF	TGTGCCAGCAGCTTGGCCCGACTAGCGGGGGGGACAGGGGCCAACGTCCTGACTTTC
NA	TRBV10-3	many	TRBJ2-3	CAISSPKASTDTQYF	TGTGCCATCAGCTCACCAAAGGCTAGCACAGATACGCAGTATTTT
NA	TRBV7-8	many	TRBJ2-7	CASSLVSSGYEQYF	TGTGCCAGCAGCTTAGTGTCCTCAGGGTACGAGCAGTACTTC
TRBD2	TRBV28	NA	TRBJ2-3	CASGGLAGAADTQYF	TGTGCCAGCGGGGGACTAGCGGGAGCTGCAGATACGCAGTATTTT
NA	TRBV7-8	NA	TRBJ2-6	CASSPRRGPGANVLTF	TGTGCCAGCAGCCCTAGGAGGGGCCCCGGGGCCAACGTCCTGACTTTC
NA	TRBV7-2	NA	TRBJ2-4	CASSLSLAGPQYF	TGTGCCAGCAGCTTATCCCTGGCAGGCCCTCAGTACTTC
TRBD2	TRBV7-2	NA	TRBJ2-4	CASSQEGLDKNIQYF	TGTGCCAGCAGCCAGGAGGGACTAGACAAAAACATCCAGTACTTC
NA	TRBV7-2	NA	TRBJ2-5	CAGRGGRDQKTQYF	TGTGCGGGCCGCGGGGGCCGTGACCAAAAGACCCAGTACTTC
NA	TRBV7-2	NA	TRBJ2-1	CASSPLDRSNEQFF	TGTGCCAGCAGCCCTCTCGACAGAAGCAATGAGCAGTTCTTC
NA	TRBV28	NA	TRBJ2-3	CASSFSGGGRQDTQYF	TGTGCCAGCAGTTTTTCAGGCGGTGGCCGCCAAGATACGCAGTATTTT
NA	TRBV11-3	few	TRBJ2-5	CASSLAGTGLQETQYF	TGTGCCAGCAGCTTAGCAGGAACAGGGCTCCAAGAGACCCAGTACTTC
TRBD1	TRBV27	few	TRBJ1-1	CASSLSMTGGGTEAFF	TGTGCCAGCAGTTTATCAATGACAGGGGGTGGCACTGAAGCTTTCTTT